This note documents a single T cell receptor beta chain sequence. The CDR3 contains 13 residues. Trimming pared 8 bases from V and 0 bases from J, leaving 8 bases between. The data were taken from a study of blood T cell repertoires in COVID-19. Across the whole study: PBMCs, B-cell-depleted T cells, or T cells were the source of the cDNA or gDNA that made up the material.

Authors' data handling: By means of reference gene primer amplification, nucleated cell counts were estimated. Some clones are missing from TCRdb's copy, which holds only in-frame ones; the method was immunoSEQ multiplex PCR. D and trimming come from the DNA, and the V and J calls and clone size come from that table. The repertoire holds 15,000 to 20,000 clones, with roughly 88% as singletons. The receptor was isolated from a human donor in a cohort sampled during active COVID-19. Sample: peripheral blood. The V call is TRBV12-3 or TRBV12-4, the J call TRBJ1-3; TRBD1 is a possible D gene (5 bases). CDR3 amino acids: CASSDSSGNTIYF. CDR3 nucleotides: TGTGCCAGCTCTGACAGCTCTGGAAACACCATATATTTT.